The 28 T cell receptor beta chains presented below share a single source sample, sequenced in a study of T cells after yellow fever vaccination (dated by TCRdb to about 2019). Explained via the paper, the treatment or condition label denotes: live attenuated yellow fever vaccine strain. Receptors were amplified or captured by 5' RACE. The sample was run on an Illumina HiSeq 2500. TCRdb passed the public sequencing reads through fastp at Q25 and MiXCR, retaining productive beta sequences. Identical CDR3 protein sequences are pooled into one entry, listed with their most common genes and DNA. The sample contains around 400,000 distinct CDR3 sequences, around 10% of them found a single time. Around 18% of the sample is in the top ten clones. The specimen was PBMCs, collected on the day of the first yellow fever vaccination. These receptors originate from a man between 18 and 35 years old who received the YFV17D yellow fever vaccine.

The V call is TRBV6-2 or TRBV6-3, the J call TRBJ1-2, with D tentatively TRBD1 (5 bases). Trimming took off 5 bases at V and 4 bases at J, with 11 bases between the two ends. CDR3 length: 13 amino acids. Germline values: CDR1 MNHEY, CDR2 SVGEGT. The DNA for the CDR3 is TGTGCCAGCAGTCAGGGACTCGGCTATGGCTACACCTTC. Protein product: CASSQGLGYGYTF.

This clonotype was detected only a few times. The J gene is TRBJ1-3, the V gene TRBV4-2; no clear D gene. Trimming removed 1 base from V and 4 bases from J, with 8 bases in between. This CDR3 has 14 amino acids. Germline CDR1 reads LGHNA; CDR2 reads YNFKEQ. The CDR3: CASSQAKPGNTIYF. The CDR3 nucleotides are TGTGCCAGCAGCCAAGCAAAGCCCGGAAACACCATATATTTT.

CDR3 in amino acids: CASIRGGTQYEQFF. CDR3 DNA: TGTGCCAGCATCCGGGGTGGTACACAGTATGAGCAGTTCTTC. V gene TRBV6-2 or TRBV6-3 combines with J gene TRBJ2-1; D possibly corresponds to TRBD2 (5 bases). Looked up from germline, CDR1 is MNHEY and CDR2 is SVGEGT. This CDR3 spans 14 amino acids. V lost 7 bases and J 8 bases, leaving 18 bases between the germline ends.

V gene TRBV20-1 combines with J gene TRBJ2-7; 9 positions match TRBD2. With V trimmed by 6 bases and J by 4 bases, 22 bases remained unmatched. Germline CDR1 reads DFQATT; CDR2 reads SNEGSKA (reference sequence). The CDR3 is 18 residues long. The chain's CDR3 is CSAPRAEAGGPNSYEQYF. The CDR3 region has the DNA TGCAGTGCCCCTCGGGCGGAGGCGGGGGGGCCGAATTCGTACGAGCAGTACTTC.

This clonotype was detected a few times. The chain couples TRBV6-1 to TRBJ1-5; D is undetermined. The germline V and J ends were trimmed by 4 bases and 7 bases, with 8 bases remaining between them. The CDR3 runs to 12 residues. CDR1 is MNHNS and CDR2 is SASEGT in the germline V gene. The CDR3: CASSVSNQPQHF. The CDR3 bases are TGTGCCAGCAGTGTGTCGAACCAGCCCCAGCATTTT.

At least ten counts were recorded for this clonotype. V is TRBV5-1 and J is TRBJ2-3, with 12 bases that match TRBD2. The CDR3 has 16 residues. With 0 bases clipped from V and 4 bases from J, the junction kept 3 bases outside the gene matches. The germline V gene encodes CDR1 SGHRS and CDR2 YFSETQ. The chain's CDR3 is CASSLATSGGADTQYF. DNA of the CDR3: TGCGCCAGCAGCTTGGCGACTAGCGGGGGAGCAGATACGCAGTATTTT. The variable domain in full, with the rest retrieved from reference TRBV5-1 and TRBJ2-3, is KAGVTQTPRYLIKTRGQQVTLSCSPISGHRSVSWYQQTPGQGLQFLFEYFSETQRNKGNFPGRFSGRQFSNSRSEMNVSTLELGDSALYLCASSLATSGGADTQYFGPGTRLTVL.

This sequence joins TRBV12-3 or TRBV12-4 and TRBJ2-3, with D perhaps matching TRBD1 or TRBD2 (5 bases each). The CDR3 sequence is 14 residues long. Deletions cut 8 bases from V and 5 bases from J, with 17 bases between. CDR3: CASEGSPQGDTQYF. The DNA of the CDR3 is TGTGCCAGCGAGGGCAGCCCCCAGGGAGATACGCAGTATTTT.

The table lists this clonotype with a few counts. J is TRBJ1-2 and V is TRBV12-3 or TRBV12-4, with no clear D. V shed 6 bases and J shed 5 bases, with 31 bases lying between them. This CDR3 has 19 residues. CDR3: CASSPRRRGVLLSLYGYTF. The CDR3 DNA follows: TGTGCCAGCAGCCCCCGGCGCCGCGGAGTACTTCTTAGCTTATATGGCTACACCTTC.

This clonotype has more than one count but fewer than ten. The gene calls are TRBV30 and TRBJ1-2; 9 nucleotides match TRBD1. Germline assignment: CDR1 GTSNPN and CDR2 SVGIG (reference sequence). V lost 2 bases and J lost 10; bases outside the gene matches: 11. CDR3 length: 14 amino acids. The CDR3 reads CAWSYRIQGALYTF. CDR3 sequence (DNA): TGTGCCTGGAGTTACCGGATACAGGGGGCCCTCTACACCTTC.

This clonotype was detected a few times. The chain recombines TRBV11-1 with TRBJ1-1; D call uncertain. The CDR3 consists of 13 residues. Germline V gene lookup returns CDR1 SGHAT and CDR2 FQDESV (reference sequence). Trimming left V 4 bases short and J 9 bases short, with 15 bases between. For the CDR3, the DNA is TGTGCCAGCAGCTCCGGACGGGAGGTTAAAGCTTTCTTT. Protein sequence: CASSSGREVKAFF.

The J gene is TRBJ1-1, the V gene TRBV29-1, with 7 bases matching TRBD1. The CDR3 is made up of 12 amino acids. V lost 5 bases and J lost 1; bases outside the gene matches: 1. CDR1 is SQVTM, CDR2 ANQGSEA, per germline. Written as DNA, the CDR3 is TGCAGCGTTAACAGGGGGAACACTGAAGCTTTCTTT. Its protein product is CSVNRGNTEAFF.

The CDR3 here is CASSVQGGEQFF. The DNA of the CDR3 is TGTGCCAGCAGCGTACAGGGTGGGGAGCAGTTCTTC. V and J are TRBV11-1 and TRBJ2-1; a weak D match, TRBD1 (6 bases). This CDR3 region has 12 residues. Germline CDR1 reads SGHAT; CDR2 reads FQDESV (reference sequence). The V and J ends lost 5 bases and 10 bases respectively, with 12 bases between them.

This clonotype has a handful of counts. This rearrangement joins TRBV20-1 to TRBJ1-1, with D perhaps matching TRBD1 (6 bases). CDR3 size: 13 residues. V lost 0 bases, J lost 4 bases, and 9 bases lay in between. Per germline, CDR1 DFQATT and CDR2 SNEGSKA (reference sequence). The CDR3 spells CSARDSRGTEAFF. DNA of the CDR3: TGCAGTGCTAGAGATAGCAGGGGCACTGAAGCTTTCTTT.

This clonotype came up a few times. This chain links TRBV6-2 or TRBV6-3 with TRBJ2-5, with D perhaps matching TRBD1 (7 bases). Per germline, CDR1 MNHEY and CDR2 SVGEGT. CDR3 size: 17 residues. V dropped 2 bases and J dropped 0 bases, with 16 bases sitting between them. This CDR3 is CASSYGRDSRYQETQYF. DNA of the CDR3: TGTGCCAGCAGTTACGGGCGGGACAGCCGATACCAAGAGACCCAGTACTTC.

This chain connects TRBV7-9 to TRBJ2-1; D call uncertain. This CDR3 spans 11 amino acids. Trimming removed 3 bases from V and 9 bases from J, with 6 bases in between. Germline V CDR1 and CDR2: SEHNR, FQNEAQ (reference sequence). The CDR3 DNA is TGTGCCAGCAGCTTTTTAGGTGAGCAGTTCTTC. It translates to CASSFLGEQFF.

This clonotype was seen a handful of times. The CDR3 here is CASSYSLTGFTYEQYF. The DNA of the CDR3 is TGTGCCAGCAGTTATTCTCTTACAGGATTTACCTACGAGCAGTACTTC. The rearrangement links TRBV6-2 or TRBV6-3 to TRBJ2-7; TRBD1 is a possible D gene (5 bases). CDR1 is MNHEY and CDR2 is SVGEGT in the germline V gene. The V end lost 3 bases, the J end lost 2 bases, and 17 bases lay between the germline ends. This CDR3 spans 16 amino acids.

The V gene is TRBV29-1, the J gene TRBJ2-1; D may correspond to TRBD1 or TRBD2 (5 bases each). V lost 3 bases, J lost 4 bases, and 13 bases lay in between. CDR1 is SQVTM, CDR2 ANQGSEA, per germline. This CDR3 spans 14 amino acids. In DNA form, the CDR3 reads TGCAGCGTTGAGTTTTGGGGGTCGTACAATGAGCAGTTCTTC. Amino acid sequence: CSVEFWGSYNEQFF.

This clonotype was observed a handful of times. V gene TRBV7-2 combines with J gene TRBJ1-5; D possibly corresponds to TRBD1 (5 bases). Between the trimmed V and J ends, which lost 5 bases and 6 bases, there was a span of 8 bases. The CDR3 runs to 12 residues. Germline CDR1 and CDR2: SGHTA and FQGNSA. The CDR3 protein is CASSRDSQPQHF. The CDR3 DNA is TGTGCCAGCAGCCGAGACAGTCAGCCCCAGCATTTT.

The chain links TRBV7-9 to TRBJ2-7; a weak D match, TRBD2 (6 bases). V was clipped by 1 base and J by 6 bases, with 16 bases between them. Germline loops: CDR1 SEHNR, CDR2 FQNEAQ (reference sequence). CDR3 length: 15 residues. As DNA, the CDR3 is TGTGCCAGCAGCTTAGGTTCGAAAGGAGGGTTCGAGCAGTACTTC. Its translation: CASSLGSKGGFEQYF.

This chain links TRBV5-1 with TRBJ1-3; TRBD1 aligns across 7 bases. The CDR3 has 16 residues. With 3 bases clipped from V and 0 bases from J, the junction kept 6 bases outside the gene matches. CDR1 is SGHRS and CDR2 is YFSETQ in the germline V gene. The DNA for the CDR3 is TGCGCCAGCAGCTCGGGACAGCCGCTCTCTGGAAACACCATATATTTT. This codes for CASSSGQPLSGNTIYF.

The table lists this clonotype with many counts. The rearrangement joins TRBV7-2 to TRBJ2-3; 7 positions match TRBD2. The CDR3 runs to 16 residues. V was pared by 2 bases and J by 3 bases, with 8 bases of the junction left unmatched. CDR1 is SGHTA, CDR2 FQGNSA, per germline. Written as DNA, the CDR3 is TGTGCCAGCAGCTTATGGGCTAGCGGTAATACAGATACGCAGTATTTT. Translation: CASSLWASGNTDTQYF.

The genes are TRBV6-5 and TRBJ2-2; TRBD2 matches 13 bases. The CDR3 extends over 18 amino acids. Germline CDR1 is MNHEY and CDR2 is SVGAGI. Losses at the gene ends were 5 bases for V and 6 bases for J; bases not matched to a gene: 12. Here the CDR3 reads CASSLLAGGVKGAGELFF. In nucleotides, the CDR3 is TGTGCCAGCAGTCTACTAGCGGGGGGGGTGAAAGGGGCCGGGGAGCTGTTTTTT.

V is TRBV7-9 and J is TRBJ2-3; TRBD1 might be the D (5 bases). The V gene lost 6 bases and the J gene lost 2 bases, with 12 bases spanning the gap. Germline V gene data show CDR1 as SEHNR and CDR2 as FQNEAQ (reference sequence). CDR3 length: 14 residues. The CDR3 is CASRAGNFTDTQYF. The CDR3 DNA follows: TGTGCCAGCAGGGCAGGGAATTTCACAGATACGCAGTATTTT.

A few counts support this clonotype. V usage is TRBV12-3 or TRBV12-4 and J usage is TRBJ2-5; tentative D call: TRBD2 (5 bases). The ends were cut back, 3 bases at V and 5 bases at J, with 10 bases in the middle. CDR3 length equals 13 residues. DNA of the CDR3: TGTGCCAGCAGTTTTACTAGTGATGAGACCCAGTACTTC. Its translation: CASSFTSDETQYF.

This clonotype was counted a few times. V and J are TRBV20-1 and TRBJ1-5; D unresolved. CDR1 is DFQATT and CDR2 is SNEGSKA in the germline V gene (reference sequence). V was trimmed by 1 base and J by 7 bases, leaving 8 bases between them. This CDR3 has 12 amino acids. CDR3 sequence reads: CSARVAGQPQHF. CDR3 DNA sequence: TGCAGTGCTAGAGTTGCGGGGCAGCCCCAGCATTTT.

The chain links TRBV6-1 to TRBJ2-7; 10 nucleotides match TRBD1. Germline V gene lookup returns CDR1 MNHNS and CDR2 SASEGT. The length of the CDR3 is 15 residues. Trimming removed 6 bases from V and 3 bases from J; junction bases left unmatched: 8. For the CDR3, the DNA is TGTGCCAGCAGAGAGCCGGGACAGGGGCGCTACGAGCAGTACTTC. Translated, it gives CASREPGQGRYEQYF.

The rearrangement links TRBV6-1 to TRBJ1-1, with a tentative D call TRBD1 (6 bases). CDR3 length: 13 residues. The V gene lost 4 bases and the J gene lost 11 bases, with 17 bases spanning the gap. CDR1 and CDR2 from the germline V gene are MNHNS and SASEGT. In nucleotides, the CDR3 is TGTGCCAGCAGTGTGGGGGCGGGAACCTCGGCTTTCTTT. Encoded protein: CASSVGAGTSAFF.

This chain joins TRBV5-4 and TRBJ2-1; no firm D call. The germline V and J ends were trimmed by 6 bases and 5 bases, with 9 bases remaining between them. The CDR3 is 12 amino acids. Germline CDR1 and CDR2: SGHNT and YYREEE (reference sequence). CDR3 sequence (DNA): TGTGCCAGCATGTTGTCGGACAATGAGCAGTTCTTC. It translates to CASMLSDNEQFF.